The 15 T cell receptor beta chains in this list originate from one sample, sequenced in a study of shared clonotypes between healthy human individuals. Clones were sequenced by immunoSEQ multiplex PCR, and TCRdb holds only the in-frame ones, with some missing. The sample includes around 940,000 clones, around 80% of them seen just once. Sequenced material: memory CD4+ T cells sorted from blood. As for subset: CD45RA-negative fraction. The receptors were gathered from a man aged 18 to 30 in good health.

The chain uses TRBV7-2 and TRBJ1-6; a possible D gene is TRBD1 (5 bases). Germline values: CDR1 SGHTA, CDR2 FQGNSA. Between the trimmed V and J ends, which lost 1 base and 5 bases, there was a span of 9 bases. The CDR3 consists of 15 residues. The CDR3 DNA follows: TGTGCCAGCAGCTTAGGATTAGGGGATAATTCACCCCTCCACTTT. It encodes CASSLGLGDNSPLHF.

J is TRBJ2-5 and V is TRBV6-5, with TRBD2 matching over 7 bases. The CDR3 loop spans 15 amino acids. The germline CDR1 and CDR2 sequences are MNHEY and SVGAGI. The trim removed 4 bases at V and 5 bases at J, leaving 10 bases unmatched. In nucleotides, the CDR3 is TGTGCCAGCAGTTCCGGTCAAAGCGGGGCGGAGACCCAGTACTTC. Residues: CASSSGQSGAETQYF.

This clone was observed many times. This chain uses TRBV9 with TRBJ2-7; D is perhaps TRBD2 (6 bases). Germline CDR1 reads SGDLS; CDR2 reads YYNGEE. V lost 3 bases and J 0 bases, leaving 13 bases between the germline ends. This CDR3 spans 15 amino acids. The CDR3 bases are TGTGCCAGCAGCGCGCGGGGCGACGGCTCCTACGAGCAGTACTTC. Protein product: CASSARGDGSYEQYF. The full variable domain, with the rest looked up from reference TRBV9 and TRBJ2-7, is DSGVTQTPKHLITATGQRVTLRCSPRSGDLSVYWYQQSLDQGLQFLIQYYNGEERAKGNILERFSAQQFPDLHSELNLSSLELGDSALYFCASSARGDGSYEQYFGPGTRLTVT.

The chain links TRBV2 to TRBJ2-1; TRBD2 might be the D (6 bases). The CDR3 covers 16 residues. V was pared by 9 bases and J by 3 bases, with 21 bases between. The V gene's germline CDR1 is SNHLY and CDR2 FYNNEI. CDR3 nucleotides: TGTGCCAGTAATCAAATATCCGGGACTCACTACAATGAGCAGTTCTTC. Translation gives CASNQISGTHYNEQFF. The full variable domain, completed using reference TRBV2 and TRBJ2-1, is EPEVTQTPSHQVTQMGQEVILRCVPISNHLYFYWYRQILGQKVEFLVSFYNNEISEKSEIFDDQFSVERPDGSNFTLKIRSTKLEDSAMYFCASNQISGTHYNEQFFGPGTRLTVL.

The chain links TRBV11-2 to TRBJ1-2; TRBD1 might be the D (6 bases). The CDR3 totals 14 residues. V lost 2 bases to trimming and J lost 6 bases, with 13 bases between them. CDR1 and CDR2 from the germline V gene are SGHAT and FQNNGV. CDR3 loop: CASSLTDSKNGYTF. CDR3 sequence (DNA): TGTGCCAGCAGCTTAACGGACAGTAAGAATGGCTACACCTTC.

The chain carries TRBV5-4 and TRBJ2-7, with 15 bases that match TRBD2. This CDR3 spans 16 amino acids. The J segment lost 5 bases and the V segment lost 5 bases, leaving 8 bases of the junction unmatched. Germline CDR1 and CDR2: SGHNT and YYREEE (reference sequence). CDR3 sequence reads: CASSPGLAGGGHEQYF. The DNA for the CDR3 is TGTGCCAGCAGTCCCGGACTAGCGGGAGGGGGGCACGAGCAGTACTTC.

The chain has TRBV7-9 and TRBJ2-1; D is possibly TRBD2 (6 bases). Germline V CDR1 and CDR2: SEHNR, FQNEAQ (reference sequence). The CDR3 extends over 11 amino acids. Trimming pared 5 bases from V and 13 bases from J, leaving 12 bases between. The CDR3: CASSQGLVQFF. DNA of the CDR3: TGTGCCAGCAGCCAGGGACTTGTACAGTTCTTC.

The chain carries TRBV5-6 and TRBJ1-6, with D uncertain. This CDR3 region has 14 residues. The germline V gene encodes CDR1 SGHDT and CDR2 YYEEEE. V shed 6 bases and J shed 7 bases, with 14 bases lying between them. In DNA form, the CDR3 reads TGTGCCAGCACCAATGGACGTAACAATTCACCCCTCCACTTT. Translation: CASTNGRNNSPLHF.

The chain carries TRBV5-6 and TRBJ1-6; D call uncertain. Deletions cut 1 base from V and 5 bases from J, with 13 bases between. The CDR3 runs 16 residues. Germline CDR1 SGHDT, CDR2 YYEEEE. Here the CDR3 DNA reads TGTGCCAGCAGCTTGAGTAGAGGTCGAAATAATTCACCCCTCCACTTT. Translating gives CASSLSRGRNNSPLHF.

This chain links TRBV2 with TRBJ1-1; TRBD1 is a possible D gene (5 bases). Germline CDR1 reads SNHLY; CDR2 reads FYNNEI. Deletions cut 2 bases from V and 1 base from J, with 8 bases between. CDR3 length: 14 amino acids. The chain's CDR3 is CASSELGENTEAFF. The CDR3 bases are TGTGCCAGCAGTGAATTGGGGGAGAACACTGAAGCTTTCTTT.

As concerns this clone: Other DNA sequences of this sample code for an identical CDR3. The CDR3 DNA reads as TGTGCCAGCAGCGTTGGACAGGGGGCCGACACTGAAGCTTTCTTT. This translates into CASSVGQGADTEAFF. The V call is TRBV9, the J call TRBJ1-1; 11 bases agree with TRBD1. The germline CDR1 and CDR2 sequences are SGDLS and YYNGEE. The CDR3 has 15 amino acids. Trimming cost V 2 bases and J 3 bases; bases outside gene matches: 3.

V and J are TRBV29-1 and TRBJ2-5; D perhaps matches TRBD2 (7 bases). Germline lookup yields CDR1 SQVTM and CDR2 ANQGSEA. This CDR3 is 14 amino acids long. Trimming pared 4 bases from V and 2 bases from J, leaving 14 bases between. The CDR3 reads CSVGSGRGQETQYF. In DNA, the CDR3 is TGCAGCGTTGGATCAGGGAGGGGGCAAGAGACCCAGTACTTC.

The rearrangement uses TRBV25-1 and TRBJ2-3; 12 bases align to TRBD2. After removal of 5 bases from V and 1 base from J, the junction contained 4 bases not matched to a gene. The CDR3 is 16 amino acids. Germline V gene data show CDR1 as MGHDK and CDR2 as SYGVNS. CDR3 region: CASSSGTSGRTDTQYF. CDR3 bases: TGTGCCAGCAGTTCTGGGACTAGCGGGCGCACAGATACGCAGTATTTT.

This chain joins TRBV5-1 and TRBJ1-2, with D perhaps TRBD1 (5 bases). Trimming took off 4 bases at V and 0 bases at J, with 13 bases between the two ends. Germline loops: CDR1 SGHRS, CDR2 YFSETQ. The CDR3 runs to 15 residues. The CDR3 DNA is TGCGCCAGCAGCCACGGACACGTAGCTAACTATGGCTACACCTTC. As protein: CASSHGHVANYGYTF.

This chain's CDR3 is CASNSRTGVYEQYF. The DNA for the CDR3 is TGTGCCAGTAATAGTCGGACAGGGGTCTACGAGCAGTACTTC. The rearrangement uses TRBV19 and TRBJ2-7; 9 bases agree with TRBD1. The CDR3 runs to 14 residues. The ends lost 7 bases at V and 3 bases at J; junction bases unmatched: 7. Germline CDR1 reads LNHDA; CDR2 reads SQIVND (reference sequence).